Included here is one TCR beta chain sequence, with context. What it binds is not known. The junction does not match germline at one end; this may be a read error. The second PCR ran about 6 to 11 cycles with a sample-barcoded 5' primer and J-beta primers. MiXCR, run by TCRdb on the 5' RACE reads, gives a single entry per CDR3 protein. This table has 890,000 or so distinct CDR3 sequences, around 68% appearing once. The source of the sample is a study of blood T cells in healthy people across ages. The CDR3 consists of 14 residues. The germline CDR1 and CDR2 sequences are MDHEN and SYDVKM. Study findings and constraints: PBMCs that were unsorted prevented a conclusive naive versus antigen-experienced comparison.

The chain combines TRBV28 with TRBJ2-3; 11 bases align to TRBD2. The clonotype originates from a man aged 25 to 40 in good health. Sequenced input: blood. CDR3 residues: CASRLAGGTDTRYF. CDR3 sequence (DNA): TGTGCCAGCAGGCTAGCGGGGGGCACAGATACGCGGTATTTT.